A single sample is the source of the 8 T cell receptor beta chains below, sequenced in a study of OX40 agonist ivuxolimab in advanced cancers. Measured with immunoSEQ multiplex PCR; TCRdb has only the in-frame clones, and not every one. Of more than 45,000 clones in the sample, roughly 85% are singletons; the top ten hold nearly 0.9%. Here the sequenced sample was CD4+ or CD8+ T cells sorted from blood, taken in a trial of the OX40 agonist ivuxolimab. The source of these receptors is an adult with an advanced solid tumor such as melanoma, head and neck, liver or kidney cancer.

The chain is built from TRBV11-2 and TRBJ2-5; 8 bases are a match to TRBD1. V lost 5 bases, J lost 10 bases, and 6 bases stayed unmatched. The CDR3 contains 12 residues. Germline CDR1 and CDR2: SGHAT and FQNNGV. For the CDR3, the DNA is TGTGCCAGCAGCCAAAACAGGGGGGACCAGTACTTC. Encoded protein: CASSQNRGDQYF.

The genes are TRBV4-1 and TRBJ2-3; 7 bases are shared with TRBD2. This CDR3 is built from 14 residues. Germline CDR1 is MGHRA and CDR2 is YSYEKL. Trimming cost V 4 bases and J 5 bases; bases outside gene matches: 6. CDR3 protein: CASSLEGRGDTQYF. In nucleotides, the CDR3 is TGCGCCAGCAGCCTCGAAGGGAGGGGAGATACGCAGTATTTT.

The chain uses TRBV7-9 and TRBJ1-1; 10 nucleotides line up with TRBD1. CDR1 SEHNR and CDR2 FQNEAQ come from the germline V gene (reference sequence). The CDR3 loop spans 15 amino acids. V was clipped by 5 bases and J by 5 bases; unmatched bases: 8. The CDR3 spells CASSKSDRGLTEAFF. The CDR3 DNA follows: TGTGCCAGCAGCAAATCTGACAGGGGGCTGACTGAAGCTTTCTTT. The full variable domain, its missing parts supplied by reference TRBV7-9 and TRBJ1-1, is DTGVSQNPRHKITKRGQNVTFRCDPISEHNRLYWYRQTLGQGPEFLTYFQNEAQLEKSRLLSDRFSAERPKGSFSTLEIQRTEQGDSAMYLCASSKSDRGLTEAFFGQGTRLTVV.

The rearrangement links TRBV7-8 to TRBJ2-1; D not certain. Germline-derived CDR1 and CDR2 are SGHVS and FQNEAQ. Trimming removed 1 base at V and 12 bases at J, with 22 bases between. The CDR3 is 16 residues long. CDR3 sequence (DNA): TGTGCCAGCAGCTTAGGATTAACAGTTCTACAAGAGGTGCAGTTCTTC. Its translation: CASSLGLTVLQEVQFF.

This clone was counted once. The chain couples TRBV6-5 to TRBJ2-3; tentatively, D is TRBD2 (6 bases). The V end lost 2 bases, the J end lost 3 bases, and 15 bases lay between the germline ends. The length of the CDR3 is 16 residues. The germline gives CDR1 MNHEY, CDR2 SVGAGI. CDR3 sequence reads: CASSYRRGEGTDTQYF. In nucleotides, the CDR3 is TGTGCCAGCAGTTACCGGCGGGGAGAGGGGACAGATACGCAGTATTTT.

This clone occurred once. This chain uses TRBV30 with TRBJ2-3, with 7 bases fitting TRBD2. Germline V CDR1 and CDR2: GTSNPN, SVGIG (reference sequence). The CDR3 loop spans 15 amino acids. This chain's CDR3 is CASDPRGSPTDTQYF. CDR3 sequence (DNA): TGTGCTTCCGACCCGCGGGGGAGCCCCACAGATACGCAGTATTTT.

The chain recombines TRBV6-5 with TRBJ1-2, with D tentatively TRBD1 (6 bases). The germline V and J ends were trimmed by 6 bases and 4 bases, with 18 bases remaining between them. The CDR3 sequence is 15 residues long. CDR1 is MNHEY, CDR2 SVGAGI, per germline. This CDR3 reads CASRPPGGPLYGYTF. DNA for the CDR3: TGTGCCAGCAGACCCCCCGGGGGGCCCCTCTATGGCTACACCTTC.

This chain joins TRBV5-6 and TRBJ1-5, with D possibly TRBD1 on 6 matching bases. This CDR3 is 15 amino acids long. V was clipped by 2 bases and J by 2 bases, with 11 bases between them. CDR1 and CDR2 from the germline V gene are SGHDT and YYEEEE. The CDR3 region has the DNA TGTGCCAGCAGCTTTGGGGGGGCAGGCAATCAGCCCCAGCATTTT. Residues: CASSFGGAGNQPQHF.